The 20 T cell receptor beta chains below come from one sample, sequenced in a study of blood T cell repertoires in COVID-19. Method: immunoSEQ multiplex PCR; TCRdb's copy keeps in-frame clones and lacks some. The sample consists of about 160,000 clones, approximately 80% of them appearing once. The sample comprised peripheral blood. The receptors originated from a man in his 60s with acute or convalescent COVID-19.

This clone came up a few times. The rearrangement joins TRBV12-5 to TRBJ1-5; D might be TRBD1 (6 bases). CDR1 and CDR2 (germline): LGHNT, FRNRAP. With 6 bases removed from V and 2 bases from J, the gap between germline ends came to 11 bases. This CDR3 is 14 amino acids long. CDR3 nucleotides: TGTGCTAGTGGAAAGGGGGTTGGCAATCAGCCCCAGCATTTT. Its protein product is CASGKGVGNQPQHF.

The chain joins TRBV7-2 to TRBJ2-7; 7 nucleotides align to TRBD1. This CDR3 comprises 16 residues. V dropped 3 bases and J dropped 6; count of bases not matched to a gene: 14. CDR1 is SGHTA and CDR2 is FQGNSA in the germline V gene. CDR3 DNA sequence: TGTGCCAGCAGCTTGGACAGGAAGGGTCTATCGAGCGAGCAGTACTTC. Protein sequence: CASSLDRKGLSSEQYF.

This rearrangement joins TRBV9 to TRBJ2-1; TRBD1 might be the D (6 bases). Germline V CDR1 and CDR2: SGDLS, YYNGEE. Trimming removed 5 bases at V and 4 bases at J, with 10 bases between. The CDR3 totals 13 residues. CDR3 in DNA: TGTGCCAGCAGTGGGGACACTTACAATGAGCAGTTCTTC. As protein: CASSGDTYNEQFF.

J is TRBJ2-1 and V is TRBV10-1; D is unresolved. Germline values: CDR1 WNHNN, CDR2 SYGVQD (reference sequence). The CDR3 has 17 residues. V lost 9 bases, J lost 5 bases, and 26 bases lay in between. CDR3 nucleotides: TGCGCCAGAACCGGTCTTAGCCTTAACTTACTACACAATGAGCAGTTCTTC. Translating it yields CARTGLSLNLLHNEQFF.

The chain combines TRBV7-8 with TRBJ1-5; maybe TRBD1 (5 bases). This CDR3 is built from 15 residues. Trimming pared 0 bases from V and 5 bases from J, leaving 11 bases between. Germline-derived CDR1 and CDR2 are SGHVS and FQNEAQ. The chain's CDR3 is CASSLAYRTYQPQHF. CDR3 nucleotide sequence: TGTGCCAGCAGCTTAGCGTACAGGACGTATCAGCCCCAGCATTTT.

The count of this clone is one. The V gene is TRBV5-4, the J gene TRBJ2-1; 10 bases agree with TRBD2. From germline, CDR1 is SGHNT and CDR2 YYREEE (reference sequence). The CDR3 totals 15 residues. V lost 4 bases to trimming and J lost 2 bases; unmatched junction nucleotides: 3. In DNA form, the CDR3 reads TGTGCCAGCAGCCTCAGCGGGGGGGCCTACAATGAGCAGTTCTTC. It codes for CASSLSGGAYNEQFF.

This clone has just one count. J is TRBJ2-1 and V is TRBV2; no clear D gene. The CDR3 consists of 17 residues. The germline CDR1 and CDR2 sequences are SNHLY and FYNNEI. The V end lost 1 base, the J end lost 0 bases, and 13 bases lay between the germline ends. The CDR3 coding sequence is TGTGCCAGCAGTGAAGGGTCCGACTTTAGCTCCTACAATGAGCAGTTCTTC. This gives the protein CASSEGSDFSSYNEQFF.

The DNA of the CDR3 is TGTGCCAGCAGCTTAGAAGCCACCTCCTACGAGCAGTACTTC. Protein: CASSLEATSYEQYF. The chain combines TRBV7-2 with TRBJ2-7; D unresolved. The V end was cut by 1 base, the J end by 0 bases, with 7 bases between. The CDR3 has 14 amino acids. Per the germline V gene, CDR1 is SGHTA and CDR2 is FQGNSA.

The chain recombines TRBV7-9 with TRBJ2-1, with TRBD1 identical over 7 bases. The CDR3 loop spans 15 amino acids. J was trimmed by 2 bases and V by 6 bases; bases with no gene match: 7. CDR1 and CDR2 from the germline V gene are SEHNR and FQNEAQ (reference sequence). CDR3 amino acids: CASRFSGTAYNEQFF. The CDR3 region has the DNA TGTGCCAGCAGGTTTTCCGGGACAGCCTACAATGAGCAGTTCTTC. Full variable domain (outside the CDR3, taken from reference TRBV7-9 and TRBJ2-1): DTGVSQNPRHKITKRGQNVTFRCDPISEHNRLYWYRQTLGQGPEFLTYFQNEAQLEKSRLLSDRFSAERPKGSFSTLEIQRTEQGDSAMYLCASRFSGTAYNEQFFGPGTRLTVL.

V usage is TRBV2 and J usage is TRBJ2-3; a weak D match, TRBD2 (6 bases). The CDR3 has 14 amino acids. V was pared by 7 bases and J by 0 bases, with 11 bases between. The V gene's germline CDR1 is SNHLY and CDR2 FYNNEI. The CDR3 reads CASTRGGSTDTQYF. The CDR3 coding sequence is TGTGCCAGCACGCGGGGCGGAAGCACAGATACGCAGTATTTT.

CDR3 in amino acids: CASSPGQAYYNSPLHF. DNA for the CDR3: TGTGCCAGCAGCCCGGGACAGGCTTACTATAATTCACCCCTCCACTTT. This chain uses TRBV6-6 with TRBJ1-6; TRBD1 matches 8 bases. Germline lookup yields CDR1 MNHNY and CDR2 SVGAGI (reference sequence). The CDR3 is made up of 16 amino acids. After removal of 6 bases from V and 3 bases from J, the junction contained 7 bases not matched to a gene.

This clone was observed a few times. The chain employs TRBV5-4 and TRBJ1-2; 7 bases are a match to TRBD1. Trimming at V came to 4 bases and at J to 4 bases, leaving 4 bases not matched to a gene. The CDR3 totals 13 residues. Germline V gene lookup returns CDR1 SGHNT and CDR2 YYREEE (reference sequence). CDR3: CASSAGQSYGYTF. CDR3 bases: TGTGCCAGCAGCGCGGGACAGTCCTATGGCTACACCTTC.

The V gene is TRBV5-6, the J gene TRBJ1-2; 9 bases line up with TRBD1. Germline-derived CDR1 and CDR2 are SGHDT and YYEEEE. The CDR3 runs to 16 residues. V gave up 0 bases and J gave up 4 bases; unmatched junction bases: 7. CDR3 residues: CASSLVGETGGYGYTF. The CDR3 DNA reads TGTGCCAGCAGCTTGGTTGGGGAGACAGGGGGCTATGGCTACACCTTC.

J is TRBJ1-6 and V is TRBV19; no clear D. Germline CDR1 LNHDA, CDR2 SQIVND (reference sequence). Trimming pared 7 bases from V and 0 bases from J, leaving 10 bases between. The CDR3 sequence is 15 residues long. CDR3 in amino acids: CASMDYSSYNSPLHF. For the CDR3, the DNA is TGTGCCAGTATGGATTACAGCTCCTATAATTCACCCCTCCACTTT.

The gene calls are TRBV19 and TRBJ1-5; 10 bases match TRBD1. This CDR3 has 16 amino acids. Germline CDR1 and CDR2: LNHDA and SQIVND (reference sequence). V shed 4 bases, J shed 5 bases, and the junction held 8 bases outside the gene matches. CDR3 nucleotides: TGTGCCAGTAGTACAAGAGGACAGGGGGACGATCAGCCCCAGCATTTT. Its translation: CASSTRGQGDDQPQHF.

The chain couples TRBV10-2 to TRBJ2-1, with D maybe TRBD1 (6 bases). With 2 bases removed from V and 9 bases from J, the gap between germline ends came to 11 bases. Germline CDR1 WSHSY, CDR2 SAAADI. The CDR3 extends over 13 amino acids. In DNA form, the CDR3 reads TGCGCCAGCAGTGAGACAGGGTATCGTGAGCAGTTCTTC. Amino acids: CASSETGYREQFF.

The rearrangement joins TRBV27 to TRBJ2-7; TRBD1 matches 8 bases. The CDR3 covers 14 residues. Germline lookup yields CDR1 MNHEY and CDR2 SMNVEV (reference sequence). Germline trimming cut 5 bases from V and 8 bases from J; bases unmatched to any gene: 11. The CDR3 region has the DNA TGTGCCAGCAGTCCACAACCGGACAGGGAGAAGCAGTACTTC. Its translation is CASSPQPDREKQYF.

The chain recombines TRBV5-6 with TRBJ2-5; no clear D gene. Germline CDR1 SGHDT, CDR2 YYEEEE. V lost 0 bases and J 3 bases, leaving 9 bases between the germline ends. The CDR3 is made up of 14 amino acids. The CDR3 loop reads CASSLANRKETQYF. In DNA, the CDR3 is TGTGCCAGCAGCTTGGCCAACAGAAAAGAGACCCAGTACTTC. Full variable domain (missing parts from reference TRBV5-6 and TRBJ2-5): DAGVTQSPTHLIKTRGQQVTLRCSPKSGHDTVSWYQQALGQGPQFIFQYYEEEERQRGNFPDRFSGHQFPNYSSELNVNALLLGDSALYLCASSLANRKETQYFGPGTRLLVL.

The V and J genes are TRBV2 and TRBJ1-4; D gene ambiguous. V was trimmed by 3 bases and J by 4 bases, leaving 9 bases between them. Looked up from germline, CDR1 is SNHLY and CDR2 is FYNNEI. The CDR3 runs 14 residues. CDR3 residues: CASSEGTGNEKLFF. CDR3 nucleotide sequence: TGTGCCAGCAGTGAGGGTACGGGTAATGAAAAACTGTTTTTT.

The rearrangement links TRBV6-6 to TRBJ1-2; possibly TRBD1 for D (5 bases). CDR1 and CDR2 from the germline V gene are MNHNY and SVGAGI (reference sequence). This CDR3 is built from 15 residues. V gave up 2 bases and J gave up 7 bases, with 17 bases separating them. The CDR3 sequence is CASSYQSSREAGYTF. The CDR3 DNA is TGTGCCAGCAGTTACCAGAGTAGCAGGGAAGCTGGCTACACCTTC.